Listed below are T cell receptor beta chains from one sample, sequenced in a study of blood T cell repertoires in COVID-19. TCRdb's table, derived via immunoSEQ multiplex PCR, lists solely in-frame clones and lacks some. The sample yields approximately 120,000 clones, 65% to 90% seen once. The sample consisted of peripheral blood. These receptors were collected from an elderly woman with active or convalescent COVID-19. The CDR3 runs from the conserved cysteine through the conserved F or W. The order of the fields is CDR3 protein, CDR3 DNA, clone size, V gene, D gene, J gene. A D gene is named only where the DNA matches it firmly. Clone size is shown for a subset of rows, as once, few, many or a class of expanded clone.

CASSSKQGGGNTIYF	TGTGCCAGCAGCTCCAAACAGGGGGGTGGAAACACCATATATTTT	once	TRBV13	TRBD1	TRBJ1-3
CASTVRYSPLHF	TGTGCCAGCACCGTGAGGTATTCACCCCTCCACTTT	-	TRBV12-3/TRBV12-4	-	TRBJ1-6
CASSREDRGNSEQYF	TGTGCCAGCTCACGTGAGGACAGGGGAAATTCCGAGCAGTACTTC	-	TRBV18	TRBD1	TRBJ2-7
CASSKGLAGVDTQYF	TGTGCCAGCAGCAAGGGACTAGCGGGAGTCGATACGCAGTATTTT	once	TRBV5-5	TRBD2	TRBJ2-3
CATSALGTSGINEQYF	TGTGCCACCAGCGCCCTTGGGACTAGCGGGATCAACGAGCAGTACTTC	few	TRBV24-1	TRBD2	TRBJ2-7
CASSLDLTGTGEQYF	TGCGCCAGCAGCTTGGACTTGACAGGTACTGGCGAGCAGTACTTC	-	TRBV5-1	-	TRBJ2-7
CATTRSGVNEQFF	TGTGCCACCACTAGATCAGGGGTCAATGAGCAGTTCTTC	once	TRBV24-1	-	TRBJ2-1
CASSLGLAGGTDTQYF	TGCGCCAGCAGCCTTGGACTAGCGGGAGGGACAGATACGCAGTATTTT	-	TRBV5-1	TRBD2	TRBJ2-3
CASRARASNQPQHF	TGTGCCAGCAGGGCCAGGGCGAGCAATCAGCCCCAGCATTTT	-	TRBV6-5	-	TRBJ1-5
CASSIDPRVISGRPSTDTQYF	TGTGCCAGTAGTATAGATCCACGGGTGATTAGCGGGAGGCCTAGCACAGATACGCAGTATTTT	-	TRBV19	TRBD2	TRBJ2-3
CAISETGSASPLHF	TGTGCCATCAGTGAGACAGGGAGCGCTTCACCCCTCCACTTT	-	TRBV10-3	-	TRBJ1-6
CASSKLDRANSPLHF	TGTGCCAGCAGCAAGTTGGACAGGGCTAATTCACCCCTCCACTTT	-	TRBV21-1	-	TRBJ1-6
CAGRREGGPYNEQFF	TGTGCCGGACGGCGGGAGGGAGGGCCCTACAATGAGCAGTTCTTC	-	TRBV28	TRBD2	TRBJ2-1
CASSPYEVQGAGDTEAFF	TGTGCCAGCTCACCATACGAGGTCCAGGGGGCTGGGGACACTGAAGCTTTCTTT	-	TRBV18	TRBD1	TRBJ1-1
CATQNTEAFF	TGTGCCACCCAGAACACTGAAGCTTTCTTT	-	TRBV6-1	-	TRBJ1-1
CASSPLGTGSYEQYF	TGTGCCAGCTCACCACTCGGGACAGGGAGTTACGAGCAGTACTTC	-	TRBV18	TRBD1	TRBJ2-7
CASSFTGGENEQFF	TGCGCCAGCAGCTTTACAGGGGGCGAGAATGAGCAGTTCTTC	-	TRBV5-1	TRBD1	TRBJ2-1
CASSLGQATTNEKLFF	TGCGCCAGCAGCTTGGGACAGGCTACAACTAATGAAAAACTGTTTTTT	-	TRBV5-1	-	TRBJ1-4
CASKDRDSINSYEQYF	TGTGCCAGTAAGGACCGGGACAGTATAAATTCCTACGAGCAGTACTTC	-	TRBV19	TRBD1	TRBJ2-7
CASSYPGHGFLTYGYTF	TGTGCCAGCAGTTATCCGGGACACGGTTTTTTAACCTATGGCTACACCTTC	-	TRBV28	-	TRBJ1-2
CASSTRLRGEVEQYF	TGTGCCAGCAGTACAAGACTCCGAGGGGAGGTCGAGCAGTACTTC	-	TRBV28	-	TRBJ2-7
CASSEGFGGSNSYEQYF	TGTGCCAGCAGTGAGGGGTTTGGCGGGAGCAACTCCTACGAGCAGTACTTC	-	TRBV6-1	TRBD2	TRBJ2-7
CASNRRGWDTGELFF	TGTGCCAGCAACCGAAGGGGTTGGGACACCGGGGAGCTGTTTTTT	-	TRBV5-6	-	TRBJ2-2
CAIVREPTDTQYF	TGTGCCATCGTGCGGGAACCCACAGATACGCAGTATTTT	-	TRBV10-3	-	TRBJ2-3
CASSLAAGGQETQYF	TGCGCCAGCAGCTTGGCGGCAGGGGGCCAAGAGACCCAGTACTTC	once	TRBV5-1	TRBD1	TRBJ2-5
CASSPRGGTGYNEQFF	TGCGCCAGCAGCCCCCGGGGCGGGACCGGGTACAATGAGCAGTTCTTC	few	TRBV5-1	-	TRBJ2-1
CATLRPGILGQYF	TGTGCCACTCTTAGGCCAGGGATTTTGGGGCAGTACTTC	once	TRBV10-3	-	TRBJ2-7
CASSGYRVGYTF	TGTGCCAGCAGTGGATACAGGGTTGGCTACACCTTC	-	TRBV6-2/TRBV6-3	-	TRBJ1-2
CASNLAGLTDTQYF	TGTGCCAGCAACCTAGCGGGGCTCACAGATACGCAGTATTTT	-	TRBV2	TRBD2	TRBJ2-3
CASSLPGAYEQYF	TGTGCCAGCAGCTTACCGGGGGCCTACGAGCAGTACTTC	-	TRBV7-2	-	TRBJ2-7
CASSQVVSSNYEQYF	TGTGCCAGCAGCCAAGTAGTTTCCTCCAACTACGAGCAGTACTTC	-	TRBV4-2	-	TRBJ2-7
CATRRQYNEQFF	TGTGCCACCAGGCGACAATACAATGAGCAGTTCTTC	-	TRBV6-5	-	TRBJ2-1
CASSLLAGGLSNEQFF	TGTGCCAGCAGCTTACTAGCGGGAGGGCTGAGCAATGAGCAGTTCTTC	-	TRBV5-4	TRBD2	TRBJ2-1
CASSQVTSGRAPITQYF	TGTGCCAGCAGCCAAGTGACTAGCGGGAGGGCCCCAATAACACAGTACTTC	-	TRBV4-2	TRBD2	TRBJ2-7
CASSHDSGNYNEQFF	TGCGCCAGCAGCCACGATAGCGGGAACTACAATGAGCAGTTCTTC	-	TRBV5-1	TRBD2	TRBJ2-1
CASSHRTGLETQYF	TGTGCCAGCAGCCACCGGACAGGGCTGGAGACCCAGTACTTC	-	TRBV14	TRBD1	TRBJ2-5
CASSLVGTSYNEQFF	TGCGCCAGCAGCTTGGTTGGGACATCCTACAATGAGCAGTTCTTC	-	TRBV5-1	-	TRBJ2-1
CASSLQGGGNEQFF	TGTGCCAGCAGCTTACAGGGAGGGGGCAATGAGCAGTTCTTC	-	TRBV7-3	-	TRBJ2-1
CATSDAGLPLGEQFF	TGTGCCACCAGTGATGCGGGACTACCCCTCGGCGAGCAGTTCTTC	-	TRBV24-1	TRBD2	TRBJ2-1
CASGPGQGEYNEQFF	TGTGCCAGCGGTCCGGGACAGGGAGAATACAATGAGCAGTTCTTC	-	TRBV25-1	TRBD1	TRBJ2-1
CASSEGAAQYF	TGTGCCAGCAGTGAGGGGGCTGCGCAGTATTTT	once	TRBV6-1	-	TRBJ2-3